The rows below give T cell receptor beta chains drawn from one sample of a study of cytomegalovirus exposure and HLA in healthy donors. TCRdb keeps only in-frame clones here, not all; method: immunoSEQ multiplex PCR. The sample consists of 160,000 or so clones, around 73% of them appearing once. Sequenced: PBMCs. The receptors were gathered from a man aged 60-69 years in good health and CMV-seronegative. The CDR3 runs from the conserved cysteine through the conserved F or W. The order of the fields is V gene, D gene, clone size, J gene, CDR3 DNA, CDR3 protein. D genes are given only for firm matches. Only part of the rows carry a size: once, few, many, or a class if the clone is expanded.

TRBV5-8	.	.	TRBJ1-2	TGTGCCAGCAGCATTTTAAACACATATGGCTACACCTTC	CASSILNTYGYTF
TRBV7-2	.	.	TRBJ2-7	TGTGCCAGCAGCTTAGCGGGCTCCCACGAGCAGTACTTC	CASSLAGSHEQYF
TRBV18	TRBD1	.	TRBJ1-1	TGTGCCAGCGCGACGACAGGGGGTATTACTGAAGCTTTCTTT	CASATTGGITEAFF
TRBV29-1	.	.	TRBJ2-3	TGCAGCGTTGGACCAACTACTAGCACAGATACGCAGTATTTT	CSVGPTTSTDTQYF
TRBV7-8	.	.	TRBJ2-5	TGTGCCAGCAGCTCGCGTGGCAGGGGAGAGACCCAGTACTTC	CASSSRGRGETQYF
TRBV5-4	.	.	TRBJ2-3	TGTGCCAGCGGCCCGAATGAACATGCGCAGTATTTT	CASGPNEHAQYF
TRBV28	TRBD1	.	TRBJ1-1	TGTGCCAGCTTTTCAGGGGGCCGGGACACTGAAGCTTTCTTT	CASFSGGRDTEAFF
TRBV5-1	TRBD1	few	TRBJ1-1	TGCGCCAGCAGCCCGGGACAGTCATCGGCTTTCTTT	CASSPGQSSAFF
TRBV6-5	TRBD2	.	TRBJ2-7	TGCGCCAGCAGGTCCGGGACTAGCGGGGGTTACGAGCAGTACTTC	CASRSGTSGGYEQYF
TRBV7-2	.	once	TRBJ2-3	TGTGCCAGCAGCTTTGCAGTCACAGATACGCAGTATTTT	CASSFAVTDTQYF
TRBV18	TRBD1	.	TRBJ1-1	TGTGCCAGCTCACTGGACAGGGGACCCGCTGAAGCTTTCTTT	CASSLDRGPAEAFF
TRBV7-2	.	few	TRBJ2-7	TGTGCCAGCAGTTCGACAGGTGGTCCGTACGAGCAGTACTTC	CASSSTGGPYEQYF
TRBV5-1	.	.	TRBJ2-2	TGCGCCAGCAGCTTGACTGCCCCCTCCTTAACCGGGGAGCTGTTTTTT	CASSLTAPSLTGELFF
TRBV18	TRBD2	.	TRBJ2-7	TGTGCCAGCTCACCCCCCGGACTAGCGGGGATCTACGAGCAGTACTTC	CASSPPGLAGIYEQYF
TRBV4-1	TRBD1	.	TRBJ2-7	TGCGCCAGCAGCCAAGAGTGGACAGGGCCTGGCGAGCAGTACTTC	CASSQEWTGPGEQYF
TRBV14	TRBD1	.	TRBJ1-1	TGTGCCAGCAGCCACCAGGGGGCTTTGAACACTGAAGCTTTCTTT	CASSHQGALNTEAFF
TRBV5-5	TRBD2	.	TRBJ2-2	TGTGCCAGCAGCTCTAGCGGGTCGAACACCGGGGAGCTGTTTTTT	CASSSSGSNTGELFF
TRBV6-5	TRBD2	few	TRBJ2-3	TGTGCCAGCAGTGGGACTAGCGGGTTGAATACGCAGTATTTT	CASSGTSGLNTQYF
TRBV5-4	.	.	TRBJ2-7	TGTGCCAGCAGCTTGGTAGATGGGGCCGAGCAGTACTTC	CASSLVDGAEQYF
TRBV4-3	.	.	TRBJ2-1	TGCGCCAGCAGCCAAGAACCAACGGGACACTACAATGAGCAGTTCTTC	CASSQEPTGHYNEQFF
TRBV6-1	TRBD1	.	TRBJ1-1	TGTGCCAGCAGCTCAGGGGGCCACACTGAAGCTTTCTTT	CASSSGGHTEAFF
TRBV11-2	TRBD1	.	TRBJ1-4	TGTGCCAGCAGCCAGGGGGCGGCTAATGAAAAACTGTTTTTT	CASSQGAANEKLFF
TRBV6-5	.	.	TRBJ1-2	TGTGCCAGCAGTTACGTGTCAGGCTCCGGCTATGGCTACACCTTC	CASSYVSGSGYGYTF
TRBV28	.	.	TRBJ2-1	TGTGCCAGCTTCAGAAACTACAATGAGCAGTTCTTC	CASFRNYNEQFF
TRBV14	TRBD2	.	TRBJ2-2	TGTGCCAGCTCCGGACTAGCAAGTACCGGGGAGCTGTTTTTT	CASSGLASTGELFF
TRBV29-1	TRBD1	once	TRBJ1-5	TGCAGCGTTGAAGTGGTAGCAGGGGGCGACCAGCATTTT	CSVEVVAGGDQHF
TRBV7-9	TRBD1	.	TRBJ2-4	TGTGCCAGCAGCTCAGACCCGGGACAGCAAAACATTCAGTACTTC	CASSSDPGQQNIQYF
TRBV13	TRBD1	.	TRBJ2-7	TGTGCCAGCAGCCTCGGTTCGGACAGGGGGAAAGCCTACGAGCAGTACTTC	CASSLGSDRGKAYEQYF